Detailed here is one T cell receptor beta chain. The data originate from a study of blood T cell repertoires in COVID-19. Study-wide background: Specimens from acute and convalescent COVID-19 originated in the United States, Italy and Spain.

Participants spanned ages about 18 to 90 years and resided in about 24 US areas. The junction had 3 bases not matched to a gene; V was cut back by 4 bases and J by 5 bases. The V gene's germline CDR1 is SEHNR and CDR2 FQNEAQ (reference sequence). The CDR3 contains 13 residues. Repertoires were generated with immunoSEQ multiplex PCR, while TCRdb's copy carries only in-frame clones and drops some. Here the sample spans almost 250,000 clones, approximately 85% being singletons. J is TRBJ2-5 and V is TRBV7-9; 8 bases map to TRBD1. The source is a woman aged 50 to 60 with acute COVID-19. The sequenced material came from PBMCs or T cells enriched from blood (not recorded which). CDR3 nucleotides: TGTGCCAGCAGCTCTTGGACAGGGGAGACCCAGTACTTC. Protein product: CASSSWTGETQYF.